This TCR beta chain is drawn from a study of blood T cells in healthy people across ages. The CDR3 is 14 residues long. Deletions cut 5 bases from V and 6 bases from J, with 14 bases between. The germline V gene encodes CDR1 SGHVS and CDR2 FQNEAQ. The extraction recovered at least 5 micrograms of total RNA per sample. On this clonotype: The antigen is unknown.

General study results and limits: In older individuals, TCR beta diversity per million T cells was lower, falling roughly linearly with age.

The authors ran a second PCR of roughly 7 to 11 cycles using a sample-barcoded 5' primer and a J-beta primer mix. Every sample gave at least 2.5 million paired-end reads containing CDR3. TCRdb recomputed calls from the 5' RACE reads with MiXCR, one row per CDR3 protein. This sample has 380,000 or so distinct CDR3 sequences; 45% to 60% occur once, and the top ten carry 45% to 60%. The chain couples TRBV7-8 to TRBJ2-1; D unclear. The specimen was blood. The source is a man between 60 and 75 years old in good health. In DNA, the CDR3 is TGTGCCAGCAGCGTCGCTGAAGCCGCCAATGAGCAGTTCTTC. Its protein is CASSVAEAANEQFF.